This T cell receptor (beta chain) was documented in a study of cytomegalovirus exposure and HLA in healthy donors. Separate from the approximately 720-subject first cohort, the roughly 120-subject validation cohort was the one that the donors belonged to. The V end lost 4 bases, the J end lost 4 bases, and 11 bases lay between the germline ends. CDR1 GTSNPN and CDR2 SVGIG come from the germline V gene (reference sequence). This CDR3 contains 13 residues. About this clone: Antigen unknown.

General study findings and limits: In vitro checks showed that a few CMV-associated chains really do target CMV antigens. Cytomegalovirus association was assigned to about 150 TCR beta chains.

The assay was immunoSEQ multiplex PCR, and TCRdb's table has in-frame clones only and misses some. The sample consists of 150,000 or so clones, 86% of them appearing once. The sequencing input was PBMCs. The chain links TRBV30 to TRBJ1-5; possible D gene TRBD1, 6 bases. The sequence was collected from a young man in good health and CMV-seropositive. The CDR3 sequence: CAWNIQGNQPQHF. CDR3 DNA: TGTGCCTGGAATATACAGGGTAATCAGCCCCAGCATTTT.